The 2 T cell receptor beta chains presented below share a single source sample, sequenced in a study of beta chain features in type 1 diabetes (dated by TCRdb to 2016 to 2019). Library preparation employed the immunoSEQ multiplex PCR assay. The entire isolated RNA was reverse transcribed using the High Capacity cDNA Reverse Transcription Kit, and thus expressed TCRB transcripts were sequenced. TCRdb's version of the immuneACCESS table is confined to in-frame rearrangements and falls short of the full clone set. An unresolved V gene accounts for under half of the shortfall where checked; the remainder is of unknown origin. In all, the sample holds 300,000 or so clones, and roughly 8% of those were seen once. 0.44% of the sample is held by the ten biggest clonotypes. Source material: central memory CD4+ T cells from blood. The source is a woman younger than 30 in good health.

CDR3 nucleotide sequence: TGTGCCAGCAAGGACGGGACAGGGAATGAAAAACTGTTTTTT. It encodes CASKDGTGNEKLFF. The chain joins TRBV2 to TRBJ1-4; 9 bases map to TRBD1. V lost 7 bases, J lost 5 bases, and 5 bases stayed unmatched. The CDR3 runs to 14 residues. CDR1 is SNHLY, CDR2 FYNNEI, per germline.

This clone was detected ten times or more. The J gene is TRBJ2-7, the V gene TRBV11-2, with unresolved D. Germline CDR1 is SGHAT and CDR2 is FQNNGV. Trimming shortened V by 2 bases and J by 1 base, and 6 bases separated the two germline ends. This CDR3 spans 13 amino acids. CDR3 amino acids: CASSLQVSYEQYF. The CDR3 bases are TGTGCCAGCAGCTTACAAGTTTCCTACGAGCAGTACTTC. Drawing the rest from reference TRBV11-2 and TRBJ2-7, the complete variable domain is EAGVAQSPRYKIIEKRQSVAFWCNPISGHATLYWYQQILGQGPKLLIQFQNNGVVDDSQLPKDRFSAERLKGVDSTLKIQPAKLEDSAVYLCASSLQVSYEQYFGPGTRLTVT.